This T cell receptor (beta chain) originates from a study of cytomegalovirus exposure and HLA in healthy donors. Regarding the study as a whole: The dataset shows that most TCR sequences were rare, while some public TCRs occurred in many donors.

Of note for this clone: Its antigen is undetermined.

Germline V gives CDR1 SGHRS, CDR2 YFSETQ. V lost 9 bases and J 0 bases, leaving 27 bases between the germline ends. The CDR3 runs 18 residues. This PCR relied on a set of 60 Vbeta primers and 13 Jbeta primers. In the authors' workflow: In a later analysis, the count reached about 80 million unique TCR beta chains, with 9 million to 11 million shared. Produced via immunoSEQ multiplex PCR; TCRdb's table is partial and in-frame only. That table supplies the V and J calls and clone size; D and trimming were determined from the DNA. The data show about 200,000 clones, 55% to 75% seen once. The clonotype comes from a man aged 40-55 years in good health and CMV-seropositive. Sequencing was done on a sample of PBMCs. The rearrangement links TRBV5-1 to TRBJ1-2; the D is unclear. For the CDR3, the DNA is TGCGCCACCGAGAGGAGGGCCCCTCCGGATCGAGCTAACTATGGCTACACCTTC. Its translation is CATERRAPPDRANYGYTF. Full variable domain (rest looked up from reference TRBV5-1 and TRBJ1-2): KAGVTQTPRYLIKTRGQQVTLSCSPISGHRSVSWYQQTPGQGLQFLFEYFSETQRNKGNFPGRFSGRQFSNSRSEMNVSTLELGDSALYLCATERRAPPDRANYGYTFGSGTRLTVV.